This T cell receptor beta chain is from a study of spatial heterogeneity in lung cancer. Study context: PBMC samples from follow-up, where available, were sequenced a median of about 22 months after resection. Each time, sequencing found more beta-chain sequences than alpha-chain sequences.

TCRdb called the 5' RACE reads again in MiXCR, with one record for every CDR3 protein. The sample holds roughly 120,000 distinct CDR3 sequences; approximately 12% are singletons and the top ten take 16%. This clonotype was counted only a few times. Germline V lookup: CDR1 MNHEY, CDR2 SMNVEV (reference sequence). The V end was cut by 4 bases, the J end by 0 bases, with 4 bases between. This CDR3 is built from 14 residues. The time point here: blood at routine non-recurrence follow-up after resection. Unsorted whole RNA from tumor, nontumor lung or frozen PBMC underwent sequencing. Sequenced material: PBMCs, taken at follow-up. The receptor's source is a male donor with early-stage non-small cell lung cancer. This chain joins TRBV27 and TRBJ1-6, with unresolved D. The CDR3 protein is CASSSSSYNSPLHF. In DNA, the CDR3 is TGTGCCAGCAGTTCGAGCTCCTATAATTCACCCCTCCACTTT.